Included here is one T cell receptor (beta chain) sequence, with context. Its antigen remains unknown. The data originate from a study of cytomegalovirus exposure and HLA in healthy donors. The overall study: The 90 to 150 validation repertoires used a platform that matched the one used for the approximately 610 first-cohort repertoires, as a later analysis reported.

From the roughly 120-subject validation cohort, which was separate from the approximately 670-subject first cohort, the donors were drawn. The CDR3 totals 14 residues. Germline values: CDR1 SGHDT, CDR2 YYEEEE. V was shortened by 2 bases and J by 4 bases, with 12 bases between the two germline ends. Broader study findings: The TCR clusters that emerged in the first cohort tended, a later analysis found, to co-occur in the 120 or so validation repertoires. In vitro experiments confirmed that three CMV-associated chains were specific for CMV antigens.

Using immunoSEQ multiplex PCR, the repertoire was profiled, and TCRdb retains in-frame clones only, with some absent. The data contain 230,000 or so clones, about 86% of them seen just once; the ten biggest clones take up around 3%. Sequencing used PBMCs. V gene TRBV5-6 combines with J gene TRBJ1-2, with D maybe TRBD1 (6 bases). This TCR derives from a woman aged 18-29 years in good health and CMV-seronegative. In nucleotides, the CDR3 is TGTGCCAGCAGCTTTCACAGGGAGGGCTATGGCTACACCTTC. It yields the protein CASSFHREGYGYTF.